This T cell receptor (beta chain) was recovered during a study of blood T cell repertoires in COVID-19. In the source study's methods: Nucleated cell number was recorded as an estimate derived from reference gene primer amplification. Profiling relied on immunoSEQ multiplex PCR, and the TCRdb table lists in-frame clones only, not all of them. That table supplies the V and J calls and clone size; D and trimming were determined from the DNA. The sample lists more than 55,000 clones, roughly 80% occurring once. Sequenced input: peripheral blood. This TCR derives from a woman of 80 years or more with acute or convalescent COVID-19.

The chain's CDR3 is CASSDRGQVNTEAFF. Here the CDR3 DNA reads TGTGCCAGCAGTGACAGGGGGCAAGTGAACACTGAAGCTTTCTTT. The chain couples TRBV6-1 to TRBJ1-1, with TRBD1 matching 8 bases. The CDR3 contains 15 residues. The trim removed 3 bases at V and 0 bases at J, leaving 3 bases unmatched. The germline CDR1 and CDR2 sequences are MNHNS and SASEGT.